A selection of T cell receptor beta chains follows, all from one sample in a study of neurological immune-mediated disorders. TCRdb ran MiXCR on the 5' RACE reads and lists one entry per CDR3 protein. The sample lists about 87,000 distinct CDR3 sequences; approximately 4% were seen once. What was sequenced was PBMCs. These receptor sequences come from a woman in her 50s with multiple sclerosis. Each CDR3 is given with its conserved first and last residue. Fields, in order: J gene, clone size, D gene, V gene, CDR3 protein, CDR3 DNA. A D gene is named only where the DNA matches it firmly. The size field reads once, few or many counts, or a class when the clone is expanded.

TRBJ2-3,many,-,TRBV6-5,CASSPRTASTDTQYF,TGTGCCAGCAGCCCAAGGACAGCCAGCACGGATACGCAGTATTTT
TRBJ1-2,many,-,TRBV6-5,CASSLTHFYGYTF,TGTGCCAGCAGCTTGACACATTTCTATGGCTACACCTTC
TRBJ1-1,many,-,TRBV5-8,CASSFRGYGGNTEAFF,TGTGCCAGCAGCTTTAGAGGGTACGGGGGGAACACTGAAGCTTTCTTT
TRBJ2-2,many,-,TRBV5-1,CASSLFTGTANTGELFF,TGCGCCAGCAGCTTGTTCACCGGGACTGCGAACACCGGGGAGCTGTTTTTT
TRBJ2-7,many,-,TRBV6-5,CASTPETATYEQYF,TGTGCCAGCACCCCTGAGACAGCAACCTACGAGCAGTACTTC
TRBJ1-1,many,-,TRBV20-1,CSARDGSRFTEAFF,TGCAGTGCTAGAGACGGGAGCAGATTCACTGAAGCTTTCTTT
TRBJ2-7,many,-,TRBV12-3/TRBV12-4,CASSQQGREQYF,TGTGCCAGCAGTCAACAGGGTCGCGAGCAGTACTTC
TRBJ1-5,many,-,TRBV28,CASGLDNQPQHF,TGTGCCAGCGGGTTGGACAATCAGCCCCAGCATTTT
TRBJ2-1,many,-,TRBV2,CASSWTRDSRSYNEQFF,TGTGCCAGCAGTTGGACTCGGGACTCCCGGTCCTACAATGAGCAGTTCTTC
TRBJ2-1,many,-,TRBV6-5,CASGHGPYNEQFF,TGTGCCAGCGGACACGGACCCTACAATGAGCAGTTCTTC
TRBJ1-4,many,TRBD1,TRBV7-8,CASSKRQGGEKLFF,TGTGCCAGCAGCAAAAGACAGGGTGGAGAAAAACTGTTTTTT
TRBJ1-2,many,-,TRBV12-3/TRBV12-4,CATGAGRANGYTF,TGTGCCACAGGCGCGGGCAGGGCAAATGGCTACACCTTC
TRBJ2-1,few,-,TRBV3-1,CASSQGRYNEQFF,TGTGCCAGCAGCCAGGGACGTTACAATGAGCAGTTCTTC